This TCR beta chain came from a study of cytomegalovirus exposure and HLA in healthy donors. Study results and caveats: Based on reports, TCR beta sequences accurately predicted HLA-A and HLA-B alleles for most subjects.

13 Jbeta primers and 60 Vbeta primers were used for the PCR. Repertoires were generated with immunoSEQ multiplex PCR, while TCRdb's copy carries only in-frame clones and drops some. The sample contains around 55,000 clones, approximately 80% of which appear only once. Concerning this clone itself: What it binds is unknown.

This TCR came from a female donor in good health and CMV-seronegative. The sequencing input was PBMCs.

The CDR3 region has the DNA TGTGCCAGCAGCTTCTTTCAGGGGGGTGGCTACACCTTC. This codes for CASSFFQGGGYTF. The rearrangement links TRBV5-6 to TRBJ1-2; TRBD1 matches at 7 bases. The germline V gene has CDR1 SGHDT and CDR2 YYEEEE. V gave up 2 bases and J gave up 7 bases; unmatched junction bases: 5. CDR3 length equals 13 residues.